This T cell receptor (beta chain) was sequenced for a study of T cells after yellow fever vaccination (dated by TCRdb to about 2019). About the study as a whole: Libraries from fractions with low cell numbers were prepared with the SMART-Seq v4 Ultra Low Input RNA kit. To follow T-cell clones before and after both primary and booster YFV17D yellow fever vaccination, bulk TCR alpha and beta repertoires underwent longitudinal sequencing. Two healthy male donors, one aged 18 to 29 and one aged 30 to 40 years, made up the cohort. Blood samples were taken at several timepoints before and after primary and secondary immunization, and bulk PBMC replicates and cell subsets were isolated. Study-wide findings and limitations: A small fraction of clonotypes showed up in both the CD4 and CD8 compartments, probably as a result of convergent recombination. Computational filtering was required because FACS-sorted repertoires could contain abundant contaminating clonotypes from the bulk population. Only two donors were included in the study, so the extent to which the findings can be generalized is limited. Compared with the primary T-cell response, the secondary T-cell response was weaker but faster, peaking on day 5 rather than day 15. After the booster, most of the clones that had expanded following primary vaccination were detected again (approximately 96% of CD4 and 88% of CD8), which suggests that memory was broadly maintained.

The germline ends are 7 bases apart after V is trimmed by 6 bases and J by 4 bases. Reading the germline V gene gives CDR1 WSHSY and CDR2 SAAADI. Including cysteine and phenylalanine, the CDR3 has 12 amino acids. Of all the DNA, just the CDR3 is kept, 36 bases in frame from base 1. This clonotype was seen only a few times. Its antigen is still unknown. Qualities for individual bases were not recorded, and no much larger clone is one base off. TCR cDNA was synthesized by 5'RACE template switching, through which a universal primer site and unique molecular identifiers were introduced. Priming for cDNA synthesis came from both the TCR alpha and TCR beta constant segments. Library amplification used two PCR steps, and the second PCR step added sample barcodes and sequencing adapters. Sequencing of the libraries was done on either Illumina HiSeq 2500 (2x100 bp) or NovaSeq (2x150 bp). The authors' pipeline ran thus. Reads were demultiplexed and collapsed into UMI consensus sequences with MIGEC, and V(D)J alignment was performed with MiXCR. Using edgeR on replicate PBMC samples, clonotypes were called vaccine-responding if FDR was below 0.01 and the log2 fold change was above 5 up to day 15. Each bulk clonotype was labeled CD4 or CD8 based on which sequenced repertoire, CD4 or CD8, contained the clonotype at higher abundance. TCRdb passed the public sequencing reads through fastp at Q25 and MiXCR, retaining productive beta sequences. Each record represents a unique CDR3 protein, reported with the most common genes and DNA among its rows. The V and J calls follow TCRdb's processing rather than the paper's. This sample is represented by about 580,000 distinct CDR3 sequences; around 16% of them were singletons. The ten largest make up 17% of the sample.

The label giving this sample's treatment or condition can be read as: live attenuated yellow fever vaccine strain. At each blood-draw timepoint, two biological replicates of bulk PBMCs were collected. A standard Ficoll-Paque protocol was used to isolate PBMCs from peripheral blood. TriZol was used to extract RNA from bulk PBMCs, from CD4 and CD8 fractions, and from dextramer-positive and dextramer-negative fractions. The input for sequencing was PBMCs, taken less than 6 days after the first yellow fever vaccination. The chain is made from TRBV10-2 and TRBJ2-1; the D gene lacks a confident call. The TCR originated in a man aged 18 to 30 who received the YFV17D yellow fever vaccine. The DNA sequence follows: TGCGCCAGCAGCCAAATGTACAATGAGCAGTTCTTC. This is translated as CASSQMYNEQFF.